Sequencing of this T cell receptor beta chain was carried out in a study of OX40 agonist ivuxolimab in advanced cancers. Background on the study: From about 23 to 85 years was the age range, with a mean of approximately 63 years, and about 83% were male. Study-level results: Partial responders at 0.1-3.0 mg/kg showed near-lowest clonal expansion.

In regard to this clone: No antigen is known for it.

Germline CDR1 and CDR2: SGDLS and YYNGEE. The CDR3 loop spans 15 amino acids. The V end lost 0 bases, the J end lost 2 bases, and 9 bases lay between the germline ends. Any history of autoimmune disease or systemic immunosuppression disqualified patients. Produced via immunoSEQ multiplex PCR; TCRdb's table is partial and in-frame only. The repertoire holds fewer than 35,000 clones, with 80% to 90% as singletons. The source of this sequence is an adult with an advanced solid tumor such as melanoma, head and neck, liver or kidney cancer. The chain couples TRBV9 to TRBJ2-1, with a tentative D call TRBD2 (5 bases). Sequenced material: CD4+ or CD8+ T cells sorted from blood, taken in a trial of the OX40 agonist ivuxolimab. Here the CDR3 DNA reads TGTGCCAGCAGCGTAGGAGGGAGTACCTACAATGAGCAGTTCTTC. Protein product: CASSVGGSTYNEQFF.